This entry describes one T cell receptor (beta chain). Time point meaning: patch test 1, 2 weeks after DPC sensitization. Specified treatment: therapeutic diphenylcyclopropenone sensitization with weekly scalp DPC. These data come from a study of human T cells and chemical hapten exposure. The CDR3 is 19 residues long. The trim removed 4 bases at V and 7 bases at J, leaving 21 bases unmatched. Germline CDR1 reads SEHNR; CDR2 reads FQNEAQ (reference sequence). MiXCR, run by TCRdb on the RACE reads, gives a single entry per CDR3 protein. The sample consists of more than 65,000 distinct CDR3 sequences, approximately 35% of them appearing once.

The TCR was taken from a man aged 40-49 years with alopecia areata. Some clones in this sample may be carry-over from other donors' samples. The input for sequencing was whole blood, taken in connection with sensitization to the hapten diphenylcyclopropenone (DPC). The chain uses TRBV7-9 and TRBJ2-4; 8 bases are a match to TRBD2. The CDR3 is CASSSPPLGREARSNIQYF. Written as DNA, the CDR3 is TGTGCCAGCAGCTCTCCCCCCCTAGGGCGGGAGGCCCGTAGTAACATTCAGTACTTC.